A single sample is the source of the 11 T cell receptor beta chains below, sequenced in a study of naive and memory T cell subsets. Four PCR rounds used nested alpha and beta constant region primers plus the SP2 primer. MiXCR, run by TCRdb on the 5' RACE reads, gives a single entry per CDR3 protein. The sample lists roughly 30,000 distinct CDR3 sequences; 16% were seen once. An oligonucleotide containing a UMI was ligated to the 3' end of TCR cDNA. All receptors derive from a female donor in good health.

This clonotype is labeled as medium-sized. The V call is TRBV29-1, the J call TRBJ1-5; 8 bases align to TRBD1. The CDR3 is 14 amino acids. Per germline, CDR1 SQVTM and CDR2 ANQGSEA. V lost 4 bases and J lost 2; bases outside the gene matches: 4. DNA of the CDR3: TGCAGCGTTGTGGTACAGGGGGGCAATCAGCCCCAGCATTTT. This encodes CSVVVQGGNQPQHF.

This clonotype was detected ten times or more. The chain has TRBV7-2 and TRBJ2-7; the D call may be TRBD1 or TRBD2 (6 bases each). CDR1 and CDR2 from the germline V gene are SGHTA and FQGNSA. The length of the CDR3 is 15 residues. With 5 bases removed from V and 4 bases from J, the gap between germline ends came to 18 bases. CDR3 sequence: CASSPRRGTLYEQYF. The CDR3, as DNA: TGTGCCAGCAGCCCGCGGAGGGGGACCTTATACGAGCAGTACTTC.

This clonotype was seen only a few times. The V call is TRBV6-5, the J call TRBJ1-6; D ambiguous. The germline gives CDR1 MNHEY, CDR2 SVGAGI. Trimming left V 8 bases short and J 10 bases short, with 3 bases between. The CDR3 runs 9 residues. CDR3 bases: TGTGCCAGCGGGTCACCCCTCCACTTT. It yields the protein CASGSPLHF.

The chain uses TRBV29-1 and TRBJ2-7; TRBD1 is a possible D gene (5 bases). CDR3 length: 14 residues. Trimming left V 0 bases short and J 1 base short, with 10 bases between. Germline CDR1 and CDR2: SQVTM and ANQGSEA. The chain's CDR3 is CSVEDLGHSYEQYF. CDR3 nucleotides: TGCAGCGTTGAAGATCTAGGACATTCCTACGAGCAGTACTTC.

By share, this clonotype ranks as medium-sized. The CDR3 region is CASSESRQATSYNEQFF. The CDR3 DNA reads as TGCGCCAGCAGTGAGTCGAGACAGGCAACCTCCTACAATGAGCAGTTCTTC. The chain employs TRBV10-1 and TRBJ2-1; weak D call: TRBD1 (6 bases). CDR3 length: 17 amino acids. Germline assignment: CDR1 WNHNN and CDR2 SYGVQD (reference sequence). V lost 0 bases and J 0 bases, leaving 12 bases between the germline ends.

About this clonotype itself: A much larger clone differs by one base, so this may be a read error. J is TRBJ1-2 and V is TRBV6-4; D gene uncertain. CDR1 is MRHNA and CDR2 is SNTAGT in the germline V gene. V lost 2 bases and J 4 bases, leaving 5 bases between the germline ends. This CDR3 region has 12 residues. CDR3 protein: CASSDGSYGYTF. CDR3 sequence (DNA): TGTGCCAGCAGTGACGGCTCCTATGGCTACACCTTC.

This clonotype was observed at least ten times. The genes are TRBV29-1 and TRBJ2-3, with TRBD2 identical over 8 bases. CDR1 is SQVTM, CDR2 ANQGSEA, per germline. Losses at the gene ends were 5 bases for V and 2 bases for J; bases not matched to a gene: 6. The CDR3 loop spans 14 amino acids. In DNA, the CDR3 is TGCAGCGTTCGGCGGGGGGCCACCACAGATACGCAGTATTTT. Translated, it gives CSVRRGATTDTQYF.

This clonotype was counted ten times or more. This CDR3 is CSVSGARDNYGYTF. In DNA form, the CDR3 reads TGCAGCGTCTCAGGGGCCAGAGATAACTATGGCTACACCTTC. This chain joins TRBV29-1 and TRBJ1-2; TRBD1 might be the D (6 bases). The germline gives CDR1 SQVTM, CDR2 ANQGSEA. CDR3 length equals 14 residues. V was cut by 6 bases and J by 1 base, with 15 bases left in between.

In this sample, this clonotype turned up many times. This sequence joins TRBV29-1 and TRBJ1-1; D gene uncertain. The CDR3 totals 16 residues. The ends were cut back, 1 base at V and 1 base at J, with 16 bases in the middle. Germline assignment: CDR1 SQVTM and CDR2 ANQGSEA. The CDR3 region is CSVEGVGAGANTEAFF. DNA for the CDR3: TGCAGCGTTGAAGGGGTGGGAGCCGGCGCGAACACTGAAGCTTTCTTT.

There are many counts of this clonotype. The chain uses TRBV20-1 and TRBJ2-7; the match to TRBD1 covers 8 bases. V lost 6 bases and J lost 0; bases outside the gene matches: 10. The CDR3 extends over 15 amino acids. Looked up from germline, CDR1 is DFQATT and CDR2 is SNEGSKA (reference sequence). The CDR3, as DNA: TGCAGTGCCCCTTCGACAGGGGAAAGCTCCTACGAGCAGTACTTC. Its protein product is CSAPSTGESSYEQYF.

This clonotype has at least ten counts. The chain links TRBV5-7 to TRBJ1-4; the D gene is possibly TRBD1 (5 bases). TRBV5-7 is filed as an ORF, its function uncertain. The V end was cut by 1 base, the J end by 8 bases, with 18 bases between. The CDR3 extends over 16 amino acids. Here the CDR3 reads CASSLSDAGIGEKLFF. The CDR3 DNA reads TGTGCCAGCAGCTTGTCTGACGCAGGGATAGGGGAAAAACTGTTTTTT.